The sequence of this TCR beta chain was determined in a study of shared clonotypes between healthy human individuals. CDR1 and CDR2 (germline): MDHEN, SYDVKM. CDR3 length: 16 amino acids. V shed 3 bases and J 7 bases; nucleotides not matched to a gene: 10. Sequencing was performed with immunoSEQ multiplex PCR; in TCRdb, only in-frame clones are kept and a portion is missing. The table lists about a million clones, 70% to 80% of them singletons. The source is a young man in good health. The material sequenced was memory CD4+ T cells sorted from blood. Regarding subset: CD45RA-negative fraction. This sequence joins TRBV28 and TRBJ1-4; 8 bases line up with TRBD1. The CDR3 is CASSFSSRGRGEKLFF. DNA for the CDR3: TGTGCCAGCAGTTTCTCCTCCAGGGGGCGGGGTGAAAAACTGTTTTTT.